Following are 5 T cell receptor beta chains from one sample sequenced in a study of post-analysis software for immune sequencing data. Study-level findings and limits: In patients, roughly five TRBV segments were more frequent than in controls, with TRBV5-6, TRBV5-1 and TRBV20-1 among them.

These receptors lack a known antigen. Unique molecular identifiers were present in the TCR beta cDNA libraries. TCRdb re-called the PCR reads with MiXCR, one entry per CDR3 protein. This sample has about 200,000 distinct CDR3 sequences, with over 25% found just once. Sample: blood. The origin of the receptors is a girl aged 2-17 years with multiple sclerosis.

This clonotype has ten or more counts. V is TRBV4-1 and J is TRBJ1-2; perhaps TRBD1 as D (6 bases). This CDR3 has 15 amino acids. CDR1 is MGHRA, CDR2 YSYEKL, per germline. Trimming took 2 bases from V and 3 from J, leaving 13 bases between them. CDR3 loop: CASSQPRAGDYGYTF. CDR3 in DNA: TGCGCCAGCAGCCAACCCCGGGCAGGGGACTATGGCTACACCTTC.

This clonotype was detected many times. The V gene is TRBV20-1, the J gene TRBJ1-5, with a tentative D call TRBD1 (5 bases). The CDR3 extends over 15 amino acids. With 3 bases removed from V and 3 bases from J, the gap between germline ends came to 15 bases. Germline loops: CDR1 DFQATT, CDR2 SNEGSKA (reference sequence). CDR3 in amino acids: CSASLGTPINQPQHF. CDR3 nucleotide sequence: TGCAGTGCTAGTCTCGGGACGCCAATCAATCAGCCCCAGCATTTT.

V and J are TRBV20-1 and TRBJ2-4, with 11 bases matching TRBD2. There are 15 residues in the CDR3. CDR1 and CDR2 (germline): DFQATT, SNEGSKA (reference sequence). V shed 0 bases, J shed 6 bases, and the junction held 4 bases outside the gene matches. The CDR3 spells CSARDGGTSGNIQYF. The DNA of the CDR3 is TGCAGTGCTAGAGATGGGGGGACTAGCGGAAACATTCAGTACTTC.

DNA of the CDR3: TGCGCCAGCTGCCCGGTGGGCGGGATGGATACGCAGTATTTT. Protein sequence: CASCPVGGMDTQYF. This chain connects TRBV5-1 to TRBJ2-3, with D perhaps TRBD2 (6 bases). V lost 7 bases, J lost 6 bases, and 18 bases lay in between. The CDR3 has 14 residues. Germline CDR1 and CDR2: SGHRS and YFSETQ.

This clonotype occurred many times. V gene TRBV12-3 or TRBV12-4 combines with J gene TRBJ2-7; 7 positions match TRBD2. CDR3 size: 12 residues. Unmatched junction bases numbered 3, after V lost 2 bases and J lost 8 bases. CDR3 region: CASSLSGGQQYF. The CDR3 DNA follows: TGTGCCAGCAGTTTATCGGGAGGTCAGCAGTACTTC.